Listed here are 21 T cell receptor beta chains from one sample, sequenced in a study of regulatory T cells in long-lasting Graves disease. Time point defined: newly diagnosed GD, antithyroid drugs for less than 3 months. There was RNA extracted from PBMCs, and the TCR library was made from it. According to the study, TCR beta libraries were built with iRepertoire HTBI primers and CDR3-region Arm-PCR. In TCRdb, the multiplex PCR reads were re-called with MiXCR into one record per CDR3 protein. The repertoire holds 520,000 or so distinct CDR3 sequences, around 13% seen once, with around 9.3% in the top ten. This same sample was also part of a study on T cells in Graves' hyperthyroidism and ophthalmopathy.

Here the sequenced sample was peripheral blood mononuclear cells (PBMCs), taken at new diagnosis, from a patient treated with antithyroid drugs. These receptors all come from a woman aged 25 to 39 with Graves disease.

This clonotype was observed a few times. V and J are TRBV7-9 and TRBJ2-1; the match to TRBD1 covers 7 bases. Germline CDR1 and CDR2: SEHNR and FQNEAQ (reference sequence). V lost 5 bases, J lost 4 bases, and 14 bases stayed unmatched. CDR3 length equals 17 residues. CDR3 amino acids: CASSPIGYRGEYNEQFF. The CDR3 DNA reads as TGTGCCAGCAGCCCAATAGGGTACAGGGGCGAGTACAATGAGCAGTTCTTC.

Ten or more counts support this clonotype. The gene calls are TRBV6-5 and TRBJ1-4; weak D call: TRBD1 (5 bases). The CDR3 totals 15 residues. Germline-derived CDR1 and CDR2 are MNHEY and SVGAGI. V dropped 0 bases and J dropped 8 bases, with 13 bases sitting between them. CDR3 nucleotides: TGTGCCAGCAGTTACTCGGATGGGGCCCGGGAAAAACTGTTTTTT. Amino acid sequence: CASSYSDGAREKLFF.

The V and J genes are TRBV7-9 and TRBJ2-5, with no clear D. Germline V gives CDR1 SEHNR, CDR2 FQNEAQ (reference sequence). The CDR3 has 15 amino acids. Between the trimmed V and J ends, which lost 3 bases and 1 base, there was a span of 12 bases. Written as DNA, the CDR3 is TGTGCCAGCAGCTTCAATGGATGGACCCAAGAGACCCAGTACTTC. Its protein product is CASSFNGWTQETQYF. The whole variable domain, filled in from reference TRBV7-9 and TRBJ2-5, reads DTGVSQNPRHKITKRGQNVTFRCDPISEHNRLYWYRQTLGQGPEFLTYFQNEAQLEKSRLLSDRFSAERPKGSFSTLEIQRTEQGDSAMYLCASSFNGWTQETQYFGPGTRLLVL.

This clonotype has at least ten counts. The CDR3 sequence: CASSPSPADTQYF. The CDR3 DNA sequence: TGTGCCAGCAGCCCGAGTCCAGCAGATACGCAGTATTTT. V gene TRBV11-3 combines with J gene TRBJ2-3, with D unresolved. The germline V and J ends were trimmed by 5 bases and 4 bases, with 10 bases remaining between them. Per the germline V gene, CDR1 is SGHNT and CDR2 is YENEEA. This CDR3 has 13 residues.

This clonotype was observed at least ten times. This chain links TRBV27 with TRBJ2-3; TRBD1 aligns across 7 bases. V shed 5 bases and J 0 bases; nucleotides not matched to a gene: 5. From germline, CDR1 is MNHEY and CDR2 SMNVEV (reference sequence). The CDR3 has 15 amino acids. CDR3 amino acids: CASSDRDGSTDTQYF. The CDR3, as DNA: TGTGCCAGCAGTGACAGGGACGGTAGCACAGATACGCAGTATTTT.

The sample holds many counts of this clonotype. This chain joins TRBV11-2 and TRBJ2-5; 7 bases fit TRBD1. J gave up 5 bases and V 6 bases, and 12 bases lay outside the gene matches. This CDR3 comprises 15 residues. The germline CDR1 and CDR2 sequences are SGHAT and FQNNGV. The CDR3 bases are TGTGCCAGCAGAAAGAGAGTTGACAGGGTGGAGACCCAGTACTTC. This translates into CASRKRVDRVETQYF.

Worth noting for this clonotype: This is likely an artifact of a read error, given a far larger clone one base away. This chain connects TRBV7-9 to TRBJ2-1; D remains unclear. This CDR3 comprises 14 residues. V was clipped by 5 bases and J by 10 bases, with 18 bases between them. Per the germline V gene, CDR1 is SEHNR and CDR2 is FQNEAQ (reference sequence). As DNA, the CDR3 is TGTGCCAGCAGCCCTGGCCCTGCCGTCTACGAGCAGTTCTTC. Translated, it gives CASSPGPAVYEQFF.

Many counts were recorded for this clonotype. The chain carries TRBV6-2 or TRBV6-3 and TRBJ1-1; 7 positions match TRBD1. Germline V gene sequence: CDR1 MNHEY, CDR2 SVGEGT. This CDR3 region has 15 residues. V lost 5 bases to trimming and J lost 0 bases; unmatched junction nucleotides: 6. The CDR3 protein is CASSARQGVNTEAFF. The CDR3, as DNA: TGTGCCAGCAGTGCACGACAGGGTGTGAACACTGAAGCTTTCTTT.

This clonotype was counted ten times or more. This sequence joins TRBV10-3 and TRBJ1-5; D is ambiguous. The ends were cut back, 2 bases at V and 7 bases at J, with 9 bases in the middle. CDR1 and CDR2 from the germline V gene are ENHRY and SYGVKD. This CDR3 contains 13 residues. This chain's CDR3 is CAISEQITQPQHF. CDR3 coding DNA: TGTGCCATCAGTGAGCAGATCACGCAGCCCCAGCATTTT.

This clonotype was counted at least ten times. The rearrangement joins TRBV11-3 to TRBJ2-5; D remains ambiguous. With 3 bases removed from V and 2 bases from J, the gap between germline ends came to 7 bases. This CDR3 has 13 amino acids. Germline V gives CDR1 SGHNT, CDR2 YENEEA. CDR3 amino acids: CASSFIRQETQYF. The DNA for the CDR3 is TGTGCCAGCAGCTTTATCCGGCAAGAGACCCAGTACTTC. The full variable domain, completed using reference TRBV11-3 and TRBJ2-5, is EAGVVQSPRYKIIEKKQPVAFWCNPISGHNTLYWYLQNLGQGPELLIRYENEEAVDDSQLPKDRFSAERLKGVDSTLKIQPAELGDSAVYLCASSFIRQETQYFGPGTRLLVL.

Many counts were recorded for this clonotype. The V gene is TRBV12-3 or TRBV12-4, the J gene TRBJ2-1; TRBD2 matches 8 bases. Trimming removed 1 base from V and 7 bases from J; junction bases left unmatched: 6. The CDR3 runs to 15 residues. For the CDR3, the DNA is TGTGCCAGCAGTTTAGGAGCGGGAGTCGGAAATGAGCAGTTCTTC. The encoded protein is CASSLGAGVGNEQFF.

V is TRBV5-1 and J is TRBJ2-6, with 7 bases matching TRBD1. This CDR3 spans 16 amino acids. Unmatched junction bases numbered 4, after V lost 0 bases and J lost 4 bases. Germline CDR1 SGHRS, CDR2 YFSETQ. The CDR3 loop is CASSLAPRGGANVLTF. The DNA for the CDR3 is TGCGCCAGCAGCTTGGCTCCCAGGGGGGGGGCCAACGTCCTGACTTTC.

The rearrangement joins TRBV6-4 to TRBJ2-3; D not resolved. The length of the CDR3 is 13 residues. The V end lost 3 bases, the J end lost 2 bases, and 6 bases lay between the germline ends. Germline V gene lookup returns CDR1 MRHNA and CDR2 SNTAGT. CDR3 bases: TGTGCCAGCAGTGAGGAATTCACAGATACGCAGTATTTT. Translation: CASSEEFTDTQYF.

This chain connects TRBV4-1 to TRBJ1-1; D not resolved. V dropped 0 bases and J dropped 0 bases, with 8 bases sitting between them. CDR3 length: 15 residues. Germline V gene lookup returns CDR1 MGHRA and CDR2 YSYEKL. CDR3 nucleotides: TGCGCCAGCAGCCAAGATATCCGGATGAACACTGAAGCTTTCTTT. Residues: CASSQDIRMNTEAFF.

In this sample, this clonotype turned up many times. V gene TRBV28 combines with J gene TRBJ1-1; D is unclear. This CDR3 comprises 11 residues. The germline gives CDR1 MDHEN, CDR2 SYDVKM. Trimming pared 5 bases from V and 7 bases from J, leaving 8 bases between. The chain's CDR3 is CASSTYSEAFF. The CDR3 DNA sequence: TGTGCCAGCAGTACATACAGTGAAGCTTTCTTT.

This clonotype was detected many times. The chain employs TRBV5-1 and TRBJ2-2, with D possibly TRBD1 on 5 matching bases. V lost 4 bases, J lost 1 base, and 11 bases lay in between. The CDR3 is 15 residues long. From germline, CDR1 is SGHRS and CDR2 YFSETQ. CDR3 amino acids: CASSPDRQNTGELFF. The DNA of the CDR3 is TGCGCCAGCAGCCCCGACAGACAGAACACCGGGGAGCTGTTTTTT. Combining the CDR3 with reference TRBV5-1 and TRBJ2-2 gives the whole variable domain KAGVTQTPRYLIKTRGQQVTLSCSPISGHRSVSWYQQTPGQGLQFLFEYFSETQRNKGNFPGRFSGRQFSNSRSEMNVSTLELGDSALYLCASSPDRQNTGELFFGEGSRLTVL.

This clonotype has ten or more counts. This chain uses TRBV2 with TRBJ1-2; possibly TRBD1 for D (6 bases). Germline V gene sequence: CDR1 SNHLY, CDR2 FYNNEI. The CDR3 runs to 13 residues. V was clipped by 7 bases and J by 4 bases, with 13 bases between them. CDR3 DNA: TGTGCCAGCAACCCACAGGGACCCTATGGCTACACCTTC. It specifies CASNPQGPYGYTF.

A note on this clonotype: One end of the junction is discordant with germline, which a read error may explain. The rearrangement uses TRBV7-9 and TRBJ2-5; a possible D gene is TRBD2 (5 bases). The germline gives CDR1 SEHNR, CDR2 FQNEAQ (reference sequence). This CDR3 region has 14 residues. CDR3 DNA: TGTGCCAGCAGCCAACTACTGAGGGAAGAGACCCAGCACTTC. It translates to CASSQLLREETQHF.

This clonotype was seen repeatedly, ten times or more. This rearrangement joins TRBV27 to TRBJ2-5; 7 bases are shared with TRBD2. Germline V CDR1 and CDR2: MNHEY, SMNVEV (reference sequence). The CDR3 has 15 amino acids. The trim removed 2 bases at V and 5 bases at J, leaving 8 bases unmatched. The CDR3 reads CASSLTGGAGETQYF. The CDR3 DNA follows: TGTGCCAGCAGTTTAACGGGAGGCGCGGGGGAGACCCAGTACTTC.

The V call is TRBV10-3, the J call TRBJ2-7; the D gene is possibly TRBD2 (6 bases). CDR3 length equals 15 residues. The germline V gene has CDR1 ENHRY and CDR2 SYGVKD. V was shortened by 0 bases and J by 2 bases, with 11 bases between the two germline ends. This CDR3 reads CAISESTRKAYEQYF. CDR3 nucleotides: TGTGCCATCAGTGAGTCGACTAGAAAGGCCTACGAGCAGTACTTC.

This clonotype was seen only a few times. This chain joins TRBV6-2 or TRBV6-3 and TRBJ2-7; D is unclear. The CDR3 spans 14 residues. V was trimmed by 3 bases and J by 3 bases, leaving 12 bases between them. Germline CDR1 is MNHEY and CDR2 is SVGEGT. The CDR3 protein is CASSYWDPLYEQYF. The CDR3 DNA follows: TGTGCCAGCAGTTATTGGGATCCTCTCTACGAGCAGTACTTC.